This T cell receptor beta chain originates from a study of monozygotic twins with cystic fibrosis (dated by TCRdb to the early 2020s). Broadly, across the study: Barcoded libraries were made from roughly 3 micrograms of fragmented DNA using about 16 PCR cycles. Data for three of the twin pairs had already been reported earlier in a different context. TCR beta repertoires were compared within and between 16 monozygotic twin pairs with cystic fibrosis so that genetic influence on V and J gene usage could be assessed. Made up mostly of children and adolescents, the cohort included ten female and six male twin pairs ranging in age from about 2.0 to 36.4 years, with a median of around 9 years. On the day of blood sampling, twins were ranked among around 1,000 cohort participants for weight-for-height and for FEVPerc (FEV1 disease centile).

Following the manufacturer's instructions, the researchers used the immunoSEQ immune profiling system to amplify TCR beta CDR3 regions via multiplex PCR. An Illumina NextSeq system was used for sequencing. The original methods were these. Sequence data were processed on the immunoSEQ Analyzer platform, and clonality was computed as the square root of Simpson's index of productive rearrangements. Jensen-Shannon distance served as the measure of similarity in V and J usage, while OLGA was used to compute CDR3 generation probabilities. Shared CDR3 sequences were searched against the immuneACCESS database (August 2020) and VDJdb (December 2020). This immuneACCESS table, as held by TCRdb, lists in-frame sequences with V and J called but not all clones. Of the missing ones, under half trace to an unresolved V gene in checked studies; the others have no known cause. V, J and clone size are taken as reported in that table, and D and trimming were inferred from the DNA itself. The sample table contains approximately 13,000 clones; only one count was recorded for around 89% of them. Jointly, the top ten make up around 0.7% of the sample.

The germline ends are 16 bases apart after V is trimmed by 7 bases and J by 7 bases. The CDR3 contains 13 residues, cysteine and phenylalanine counted. The kept DNA is CDR3 alone, 39 bases in frame from the first base. The germline V gene (reference sequence) supplies CDR1 LNHDA and CDR2 SQIVND. General conclusions and limits of the study: The cohort was small, and no association was found between shared CDR3 numbers and age, concordance or disease severity. Simpson clonality was found to be generally low (median approximately 0.01), suggesting a naive-dominated repertoire, although higher clonality was observed in the most severely affected patients. Significantly higher nucleotide-identical clonotype sharing was observed within monozygotic CF twin pairs than between unrelated CF individuals (P = 0.000026, Mann-Whitney). In 13 of 16 pairs, V gene usage most closely resembled the co-twin's, and the same held for J usage in 8 of 16 pairs, a pattern suggesting genetic constraints.

The twin pairs came from the European Cystic Fibrosis Twin and Sibling Study Cohort, which recruited patients from 150 or so CF clinics across 14 European countries. Zygosity and CFTR genotype were verified in-house, and zygosity was tested by multiplex PCR of nine short tandem repeat loci. Peripheral blood was taken from each twin, and clinical parameters were recorded on the day of blood sampling. Phenol/chloroform extraction was used to isolate genomic DNA from peripheral blood cells, and the DNA was then kept in TE buffer at 4 degrees C. Remarks on this clone: It lacks a known antigen. Base qualities were left out, and no much larger clone turns up one base away.

This clonotype was sampled from a boy aged 5-17 years with cystic fibrosis. Sequenced: blood. The chain uses TRBV19 and TRBJ2-5; a weak D assignment points to TRBD1 (6 bases agree). The encoded CDR3 is CASTALEGGTQYF. The DNA sequence follows: TGTGCCAGTACGGCGTTGGAAGGGGGGACCCAGTACTTC.